This T cell receptor (beta chain) was retrieved from a study of T cell responses to AZD1222 COVID-19 vaccine. Using immunoSEQ multiplex PCR, the repertoire was profiled, and TCRdb retains in-frame clones only, with some absent. This sample has about 190,000 clones; around 94% occur once, and the top ten carry 1% to 1.5%. The CDR3 is 15 amino acids. Germline CDR1 SGHRS, CDR2 YFSETQ. Trimming cost V 4 bases and J 7 bases, with 21 bases left between them. This receptor was taken from an adult in good health. The chain combines TRBV5-1 with TRBJ2-7; D ambiguous. This specimen was peripheral blood, taken on day 0 of AZD1222 vaccination. Here the CDR3 DNA reads TGCGCCAGCAGCCCGGAAGTAGACGGGTTAAGAGAGCAGTACTTC. Translating it yields CASSPEVDGLREQYF.